This TCR beta chain was captured by sequencing in a study of T cells after yellow fever vaccination. Study-wide context: SMART-Seq v4 Ultra Low Input prepared the low-cell-number fractions.

TCRdb itself ran the 5' RACE reads through MiXCR, one entry per CDR3 protein. The sample shows around 310,000 distinct CDR3 sequences, more than 3% of them seen only once. V lost 5 bases to trimming and J lost 9 bases, with 11 bases between them. This CDR3 is built from 12 residues. CDR1 is MNHEY, CDR2 SVGEGT, per germline. The starting material was PBMCs, obtained on the day of the yellow fever booster vaccination. J is TRBJ2-1 and V is TRBV6-2 or TRBV6-3, with D perhaps matching TRBD2 (6 bases). The sequence derives from a man younger than 30 who received the YFV17D yellow fever vaccine. The CDR3 loop reads CASSRGMGEQFF. In DNA form, the CDR3 reads TGTGCCAGCAGTCGGGGGATGGGTGAGCAGTTCTTC.